Listed here is a single T cell receptor beta chain. At least ten counts were recorded for this clonotype. Which antigen it targets is not known. No much larger clone is present one base from it, and per-base qualities are unavailable. This specimen's treatment or condition label, per the study, means: live attenuated yellow fever vaccine strain. A standard Ficoll-Paque protocol was used to isolate PBMCs from peripheral blood. CD4 and CD8 T-cell fractions were isolated with Dynabeads CD4 and CD8 positive selection kits. TriZol was used to extract RNA from bulk PBMCs, CD4 and CD8 fractions, and dextramer-positive and dextramer-negative fractions. CDR1 and CDR2 are drawn from the germline V gene: SGHNT, YENEEA. V and J are truncated by 2 bases and 6 bases respectively, leaving an intervening sequence of 8 bases. From cysteine to phenylalanine, the CDR3 is 13 amino acids long. Kept here is only the CDR3 DNA, which spans 39 bases and is read in frame from base 1.

TCR cDNA was made using 5'RACE template switching, a step that added a universal primer site and unique molecular identifiers. cDNA synthesis was primed from both the TCR alpha and TCR beta constant segments. Two PCR steps were used to amplify libraries, with sample barcodes and sequencing adapters being added in the second step. Sequencing of the libraries was done on either Illumina HiSeq 2500 (2x100 bp) or NovaSeq (2x150 bp). The study's processing was this. MIGEC was used to demultiplex reads and collapse the reads into UMI consensus sequences, and MiXCR was used for V(D)J alignment. Clonotypes responding to the vaccine were identified with edgeR on replicate PBMC samples, with the criteria of FDR below 0.01 and a log2 fold change above 5 up to day 15. Bulk clonotypes were assigned CD4 or CD8 identity according to which sequenced CD4 or CD8 repertoire held them at higher abundance. TCRdb's own reprocessing of the public reads used fastp at Q25 and MiXCR and kept productive beta chains. Rows are combined by CDR3 protein, so each entry shows the most common genes and DNA. Clone size and V and J calls follow TCRdb, not the original study. This sample lists about 29,000 distinct CDR3 sequences; 5% were detected once. The leading ten clones occupy roughly 41% of the sample.

The sample is drawn from a study of T cells after yellow fever vaccination (dated by TCRdb to about 2019). About the full investigation: Libraries from fractions with low cell numbers were prepared with the SMART-Seq v4 Ultra Low Input RNA kit. The cohort comprised two healthy male donors, one aged 18 to 29 and one aged 30 to 40 years. Bulk TCR alpha and beta repertoires were sequenced longitudinally to track T-cell clones before and after primary and booster YFV17D yellow fever vaccination. Blood was drawn at multiple timepoints before and after primary and secondary immunization, with bulk PBMC replicates and cell subsets isolated.

General findings and caveats noted by the study authors: Most clones expanded after primary vaccination were re-detected after the booster (around 96% of CD4 and about nine tenths of CD8), suggesting broad memory maintenance. Compared with the primary T-cell response, the secondary T-cell response was weaker but faster, peaking on day 5 rather than day 15. Because only two donors were included in the study, the extent to which the findings can be generalized is limited. A small share of clonotypes occurred in both CD4 and CD8 compartments, likely arising from convergent recombination. Computational filtering was required because FACS-sorted repertoires could contain abundant contaminating clonotypes from the bulk population.

The chain is encoded by TRBV11-3 joined to TRBJ2-1; the D gene remains uncertain. The TCR was taken from a man aged 30 to 45 who received the YFV17D yellow fever vaccine. The sample consisted of CD8+ T cells sorted from PBMCs, taken 10 days after the yellow fever booster vaccination. The DNA sequence is given as TGTGCCAGCAGCTTACCCAATGGCAATGAGCAGTTCTTC. It specifies CASSLPNGNEQFF.